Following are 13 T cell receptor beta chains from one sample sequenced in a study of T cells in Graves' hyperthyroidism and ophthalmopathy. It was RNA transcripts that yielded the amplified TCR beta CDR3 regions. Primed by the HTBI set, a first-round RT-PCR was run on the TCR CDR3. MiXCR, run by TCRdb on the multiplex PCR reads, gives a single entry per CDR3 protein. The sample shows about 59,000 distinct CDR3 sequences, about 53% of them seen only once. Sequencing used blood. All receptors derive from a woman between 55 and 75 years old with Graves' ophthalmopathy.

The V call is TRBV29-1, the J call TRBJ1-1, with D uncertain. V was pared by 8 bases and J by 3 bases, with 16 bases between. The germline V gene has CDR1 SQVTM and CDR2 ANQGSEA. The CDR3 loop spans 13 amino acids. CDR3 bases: TGCAGCTTGTCGACGTTCGGAGACACTGAAGCTTTCTTT. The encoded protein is CSLSTFGDTEAFF.

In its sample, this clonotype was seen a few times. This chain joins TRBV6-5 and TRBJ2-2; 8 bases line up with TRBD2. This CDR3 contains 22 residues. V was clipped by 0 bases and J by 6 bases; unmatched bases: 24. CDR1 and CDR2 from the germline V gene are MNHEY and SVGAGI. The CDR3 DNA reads TGTGCCAGCAGTTACTCATCTGGGTCTCTGGCGGGGGGTTCCCATTGGGCCGGGGAGCTGTTTTTT. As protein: CASSYSSGSLAGGSHWAGELFF.

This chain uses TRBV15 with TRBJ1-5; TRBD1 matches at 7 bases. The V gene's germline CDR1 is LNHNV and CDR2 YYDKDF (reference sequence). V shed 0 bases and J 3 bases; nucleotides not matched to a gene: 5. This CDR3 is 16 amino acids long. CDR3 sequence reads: CATSRDHRGDNQPQHF. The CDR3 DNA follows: TGTGCCACCAGCAGAGATCACAGGGGAGACAATCAGCCCCAGCATTTT.

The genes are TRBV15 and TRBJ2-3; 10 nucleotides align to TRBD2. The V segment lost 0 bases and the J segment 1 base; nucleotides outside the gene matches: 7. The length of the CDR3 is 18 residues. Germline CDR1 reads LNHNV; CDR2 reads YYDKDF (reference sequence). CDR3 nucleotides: TGTGCCACCAGCAGAGATGGAGCTAGCGGGAGTGGCACAGATACGCAGTATTTT. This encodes CATSRDGASGSGTDTQYF.

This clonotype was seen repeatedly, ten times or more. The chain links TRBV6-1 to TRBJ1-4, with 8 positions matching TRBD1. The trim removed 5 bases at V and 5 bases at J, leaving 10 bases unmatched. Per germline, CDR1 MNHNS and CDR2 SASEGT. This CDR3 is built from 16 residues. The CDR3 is CASSIGQGGENEKLFF. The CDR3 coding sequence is TGTGCCAGCAGTATAGGACAGGGTGGGGAAAATGAAAAACTGTTTTTT.

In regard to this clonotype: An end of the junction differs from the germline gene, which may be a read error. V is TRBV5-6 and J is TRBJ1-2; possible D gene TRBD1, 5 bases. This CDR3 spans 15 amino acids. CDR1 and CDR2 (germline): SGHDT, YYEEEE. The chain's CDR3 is CVSSHRGREDHGYTF. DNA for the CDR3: TGTGTCAGCAGCCATAGGGGCAGGGAGGACCATGGCTACACCTTC.

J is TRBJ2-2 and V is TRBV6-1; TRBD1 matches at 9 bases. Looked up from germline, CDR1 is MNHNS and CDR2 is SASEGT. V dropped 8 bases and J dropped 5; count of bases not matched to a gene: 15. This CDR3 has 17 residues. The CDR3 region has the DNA TGTGCCAGCTCAATAAGCTTCGGGACAGGGTATACCGGGGAGCTGTTTTTT. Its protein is CASSISFGTGYTGELFF.

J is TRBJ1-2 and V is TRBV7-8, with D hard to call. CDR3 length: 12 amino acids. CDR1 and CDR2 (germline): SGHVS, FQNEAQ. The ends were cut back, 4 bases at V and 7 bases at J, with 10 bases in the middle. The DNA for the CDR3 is TGTGCCAGCAGCTCGGAACATCCTGGCTACACCTTC. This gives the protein CASSSEHPGYTF.

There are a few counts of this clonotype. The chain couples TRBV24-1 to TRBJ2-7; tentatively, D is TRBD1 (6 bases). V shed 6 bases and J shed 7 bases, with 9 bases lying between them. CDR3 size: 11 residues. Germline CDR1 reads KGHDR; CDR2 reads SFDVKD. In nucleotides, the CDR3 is TGTGCCACCAGTCAGGGGAGTGAGCAGTACTTC. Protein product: CATSQGSEQYF.

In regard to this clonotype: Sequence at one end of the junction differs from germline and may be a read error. Here the CDR3 reads CASSLGAFYNEQYF. CDR3 DNA sequence: TGTGCCAGCAGTTTAGGTGCGTTCTACAATGAGCAGTATTTT. The chain links TRBV7-4 to TRBJ2-3; D is unclear. Germline V lookup: CDR1 SGHVT, CDR2 SQSDAQ. The CDR3 sequence is 14 residues long.

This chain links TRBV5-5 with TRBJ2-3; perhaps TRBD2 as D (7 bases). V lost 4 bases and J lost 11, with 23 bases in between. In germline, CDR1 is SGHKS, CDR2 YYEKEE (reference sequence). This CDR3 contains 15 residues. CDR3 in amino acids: CASSLGGGEVDEQYF. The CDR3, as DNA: TGTGCCAGCAGCCTAGGGGGGGGAGAGGTAGATGAGCAGTATTTT.

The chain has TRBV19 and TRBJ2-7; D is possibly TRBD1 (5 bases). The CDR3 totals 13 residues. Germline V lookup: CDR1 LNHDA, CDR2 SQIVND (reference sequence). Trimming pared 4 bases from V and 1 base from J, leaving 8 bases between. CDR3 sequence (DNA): TGTGCCAGTAGTACTCGGACATCCTACGAGCAGTACTTC. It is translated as CASSTRTSYEQYF.

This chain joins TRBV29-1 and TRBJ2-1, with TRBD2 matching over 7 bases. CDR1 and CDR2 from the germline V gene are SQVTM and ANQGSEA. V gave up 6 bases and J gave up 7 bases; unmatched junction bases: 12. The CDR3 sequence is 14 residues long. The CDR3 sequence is CSVRDLAVGNEQFF. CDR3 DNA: TGCAGCGTAAGAGACCTAGCGGTGGGAAATGAGCAGTTCTTC.